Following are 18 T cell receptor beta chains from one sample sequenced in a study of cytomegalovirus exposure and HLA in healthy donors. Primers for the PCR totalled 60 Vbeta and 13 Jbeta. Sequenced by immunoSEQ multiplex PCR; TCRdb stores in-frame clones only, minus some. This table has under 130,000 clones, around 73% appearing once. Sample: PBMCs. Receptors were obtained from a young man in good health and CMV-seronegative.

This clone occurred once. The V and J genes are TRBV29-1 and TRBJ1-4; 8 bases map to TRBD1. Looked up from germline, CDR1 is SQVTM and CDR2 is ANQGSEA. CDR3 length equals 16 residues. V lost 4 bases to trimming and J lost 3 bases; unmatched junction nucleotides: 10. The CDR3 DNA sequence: TGCAGCGTTGCTGTGGGACAGGTAAAATCTAATGAAAAACTGTTTTTT. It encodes CSVAVGQVKSNEKLFF.

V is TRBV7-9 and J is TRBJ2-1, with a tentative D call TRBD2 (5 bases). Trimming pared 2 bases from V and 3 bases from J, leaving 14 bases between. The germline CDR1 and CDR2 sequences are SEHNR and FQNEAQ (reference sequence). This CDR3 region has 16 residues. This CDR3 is CASSLWFPSRYNEQFF. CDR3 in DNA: TGTGCCAGCAGCTTATGGTTTCCTAGCCGCTACAATGAGCAGTTCTTC. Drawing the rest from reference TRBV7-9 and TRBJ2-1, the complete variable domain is DTGVSQNPRHKITKRGQNVTFRCDPISEHNRLYWYRQTLGQGPEFLTYFQNEAQLEKSRLLSDRFSAERPKGSFSTLEIQRTEQGDSAMYLCASSLWFPSRYNEQFFGPGTRLTVL.

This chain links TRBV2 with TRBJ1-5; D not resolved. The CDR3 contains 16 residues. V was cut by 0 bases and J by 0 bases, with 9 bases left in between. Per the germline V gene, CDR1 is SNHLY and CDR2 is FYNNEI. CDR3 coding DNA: TGTGCCAGCAGTGAAGCATTGGGCTATAGCAATCAGCCCCAGCATTTT. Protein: CASSEALGYSNQPQHF. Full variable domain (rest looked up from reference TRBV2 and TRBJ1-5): EPEVTQTPSHQVTQMGQEVILRCVPISNHLYFYWYRQILGQKVEFLVSFYNNEISEKSEIFDDQFSVERPDGSNFTLKIRSTKLEDSAMYFCASSEALGYSNQPQHFGDGTRLSIL.

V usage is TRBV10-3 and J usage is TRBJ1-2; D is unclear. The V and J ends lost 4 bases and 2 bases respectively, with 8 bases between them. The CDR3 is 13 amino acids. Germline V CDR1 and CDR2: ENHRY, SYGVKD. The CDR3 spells CAISARENYGYTF. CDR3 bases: TGTGCCATCAGTGCTAGGGAGAACTATGGCTACACCTTC.

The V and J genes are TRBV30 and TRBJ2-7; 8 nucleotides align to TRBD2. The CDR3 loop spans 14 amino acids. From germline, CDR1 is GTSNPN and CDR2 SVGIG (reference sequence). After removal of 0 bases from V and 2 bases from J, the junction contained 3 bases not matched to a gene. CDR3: CAWSVAGGAYEQYF. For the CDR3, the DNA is TGTGCCTGGAGTGTCGCGGGAGGCGCCTACGAGCAGTACTTC.

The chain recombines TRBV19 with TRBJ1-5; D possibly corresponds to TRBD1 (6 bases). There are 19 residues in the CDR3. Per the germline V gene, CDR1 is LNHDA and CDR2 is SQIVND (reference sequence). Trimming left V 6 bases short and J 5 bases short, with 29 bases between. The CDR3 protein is CASRKIPGTYDSTHQPQHF. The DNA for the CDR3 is TGTGCCAGTAGAAAAATCCCCGGGACATATGATTCCACTCATCAGCCCCAGCATTTT.

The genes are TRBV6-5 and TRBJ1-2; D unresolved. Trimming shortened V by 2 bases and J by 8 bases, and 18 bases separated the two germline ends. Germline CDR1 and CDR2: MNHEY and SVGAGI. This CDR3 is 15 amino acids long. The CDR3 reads CASSYRATRREGYTF. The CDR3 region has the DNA TGTGCCAGCAGTTACCGGGCCACCCGGCGGGAAGGCTACACCTTC.

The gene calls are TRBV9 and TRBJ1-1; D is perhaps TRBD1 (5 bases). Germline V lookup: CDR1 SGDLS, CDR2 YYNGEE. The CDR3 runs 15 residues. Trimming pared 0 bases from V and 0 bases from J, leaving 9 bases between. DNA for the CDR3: TGTGCCAGCAGCGTAGTCGACAGAATGAACACTGAAGCTTTCTTT. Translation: CASSVVDRMNTEAFF.

CDR3 amino acids: CASSPSTGSNEQFF. CDR3 DNA: TGTGCCAGCAGCCCGTCGACAGGCAGCAATGAGCAGTTCTTC. The chain couples TRBV7-2 to TRBJ2-1; maybe TRBD1 (6 bases). From germline, CDR1 is SGHTA and CDR2 FQGNSA. The CDR3 runs to 14 residues. V was cut by 5 bases and J by 6 bases, with 14 bases left in between.

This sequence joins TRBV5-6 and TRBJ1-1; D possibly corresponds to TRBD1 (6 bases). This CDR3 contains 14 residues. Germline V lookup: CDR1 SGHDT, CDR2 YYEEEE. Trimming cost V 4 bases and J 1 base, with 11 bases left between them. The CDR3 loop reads CASSPMTGNTEAFF. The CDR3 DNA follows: TGTGCCAGCAGCCCGATGACAGGGAACACTGAAGCTTTCTTT.

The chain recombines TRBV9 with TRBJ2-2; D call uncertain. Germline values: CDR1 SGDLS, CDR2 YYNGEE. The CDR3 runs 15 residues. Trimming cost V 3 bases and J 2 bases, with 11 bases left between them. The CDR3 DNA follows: TGTGCCAGCAGCGCTCGCGGTAGTAACACCGGGGAGCTGTTTTTT. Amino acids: CASSARGSNTGELFF.

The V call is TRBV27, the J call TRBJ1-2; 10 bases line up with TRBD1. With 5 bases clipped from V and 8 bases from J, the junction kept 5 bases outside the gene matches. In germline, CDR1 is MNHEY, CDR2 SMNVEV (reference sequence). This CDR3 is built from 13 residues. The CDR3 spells CASSRDRGWGYTF. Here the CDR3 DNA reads TGTGCCAGCAGTCGGGACAGGGGATGGGGCTACACCTTC.

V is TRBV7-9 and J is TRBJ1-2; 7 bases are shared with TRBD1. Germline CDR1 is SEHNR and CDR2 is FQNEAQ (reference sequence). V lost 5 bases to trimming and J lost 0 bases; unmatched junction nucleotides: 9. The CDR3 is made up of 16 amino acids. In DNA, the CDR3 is TGTGCCAGCAGCGACACATACGGGACAGCTAACTATGGCTACACCTTC. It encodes CASSDTYGTANYGYTF.

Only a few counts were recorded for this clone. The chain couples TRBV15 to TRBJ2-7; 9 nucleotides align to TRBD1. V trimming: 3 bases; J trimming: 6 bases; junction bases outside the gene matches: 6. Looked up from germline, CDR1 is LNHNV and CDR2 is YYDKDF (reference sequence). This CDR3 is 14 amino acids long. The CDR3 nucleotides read TGTGCCACCAGCAGTGGGACAGGGTCATCCGAGCAGTACTTC. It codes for CATSSGTGSSEQYF.

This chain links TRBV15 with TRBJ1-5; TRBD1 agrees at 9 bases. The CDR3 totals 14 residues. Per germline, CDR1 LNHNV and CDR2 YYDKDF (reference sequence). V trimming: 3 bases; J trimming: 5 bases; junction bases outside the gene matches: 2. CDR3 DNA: TGTGCCACCAGCAGCGGGACAGGGTATCAGCCCCAGCATTTT. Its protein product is CATSSGTGYQPQHF. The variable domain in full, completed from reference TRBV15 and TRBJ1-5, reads DAMVIQNPRYQVTQFGKPVTLSCSQTLNHNVMYWYQQKSSQAPKLLFHYYDKDFNNEADTPDNFQSRRPNTSFCFLDIRSPGLGDTAMYLCATSSGTGYQPQHFGDGTRLSIL.

The CDR3 bases are TGCGCCAGCAGCCGGGACAGGGAATATGGCTACACCTTC. It specifies CASSRDREYGYTF. This chain links TRBV5-1 with TRBJ1-2; 9 bases agree with TRBD1. The CDR3 is made up of 13 amino acids. Per germline, CDR1 SGHRS and CDR2 YFSETQ. V trimming: 4 bases; J trimming: 5 bases; junction bases outside the gene matches: 3.

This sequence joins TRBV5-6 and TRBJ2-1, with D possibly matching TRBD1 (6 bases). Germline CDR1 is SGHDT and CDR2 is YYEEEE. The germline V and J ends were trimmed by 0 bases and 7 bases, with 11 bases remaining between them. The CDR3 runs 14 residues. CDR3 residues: CASSLVLRGNEQFF. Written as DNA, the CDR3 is TGTGCCAGCAGCTTGGTTCTGAGGGGGAATGAGCAGTTCTTC.

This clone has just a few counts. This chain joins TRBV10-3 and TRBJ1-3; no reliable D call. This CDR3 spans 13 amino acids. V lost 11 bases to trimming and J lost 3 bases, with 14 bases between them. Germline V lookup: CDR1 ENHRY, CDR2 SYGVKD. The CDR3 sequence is CAAGGSDGNTIYF. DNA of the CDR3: TGTGCCGCCGGTGGCAGCGATGGAAACACCATATATTTT.